This T cell receptor beta chain was captured in a study of blood T cell repertoires in COVID-19. As originally analysed: Nucleated cell number was recorded as an estimate derived from reference gene primer amplification. Produced via immunoSEQ multiplex PCR; TCRdb's table is partial and in-frame only. D and trimming come from the DNA, and the V and J calls and clone size come from that table. The sample includes 250,000 to 300,000 clones, approximately 91% of them seen just once. Germline values: CDR1 MNHEY, CDR2 SMNVEV (reference sequence). V dropped 5 bases and J dropped 1; count of bases not matched to a gene: 10. The length of the CDR3 is 18 residues.

Sequences were obtained from PBMCs or T cells enriched from blood (not recorded which). The chain employs TRBV27 and TRBJ2-3; TRBD2 matches at 12 bases. The TCR was taken from a woman younger than 45 who had recovered from COVID-19. CDR3 nucleotides: TGTGCCAGCAGTCCCCGACTAGCGGGGGTACGAGGCACAGATACGCAGTATTTT. Its protein product is CASSPRLAGVRGTDTQYF.